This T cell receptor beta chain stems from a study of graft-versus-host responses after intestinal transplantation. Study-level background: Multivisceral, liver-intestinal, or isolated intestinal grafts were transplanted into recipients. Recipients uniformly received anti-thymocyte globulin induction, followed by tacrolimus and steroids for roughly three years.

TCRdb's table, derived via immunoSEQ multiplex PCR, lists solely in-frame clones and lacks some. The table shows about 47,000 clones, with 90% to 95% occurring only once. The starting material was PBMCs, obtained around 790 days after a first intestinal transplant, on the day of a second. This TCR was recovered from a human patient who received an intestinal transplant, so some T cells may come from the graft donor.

For the CDR3, the DNA is TGTGCCAGCAGTCCAGGGGCTAGCGGGAGTTTAGCCTACAATGAGCAGTTCTTC. Translating gives CASSPGASGSLAYNEQFF. This chain links TRBV9 with TRBJ2-1; 10 bases agree with TRBD2. Unmatched junction bases numbered 13, after V lost 5 bases and J lost 2 bases. CDR3 size: 18 residues. Germline V gene data show CDR1 as SGDLS and CDR2 as YYNGEE. Variable domain in full (rest from reference TRBV9 and TRBJ2-1): DSGVTQTPKHLITATGQRVTLRCSPRSGDLSVYWYQQSLDQGLQFLIQYYNGEERAKGNILERFSAQQFPDLHSELNLSSLELGDSALYFCASSPGASGSLAYNEQFFGPGTRLTVL.